Listed here are 32 T cell receptor beta chains from one sample, sequenced in a study of CD8 T cells in Susac syndrome. When the RNA was reverse transcribed, random hexamers were used with an input of about 0.45 to 1 ug. TCRdb recomputed calls from the immunoSEQ multiplex PCR reads with MiXCR, one row per CDR3 protein. The sample lists roughly 120,000 distinct CDR3 sequences; 95% to 98% were seen once. The sequenced material came from CD4+ T cells from PBMCs. All receptors come from a human donor in good health.

The chain joins TRBV28 to TRBJ2-7; 9 positions agree with TRBD1. CDR3 length: 15 amino acids. Germline CDR1 is MDHEN and CDR2 is SYDVKM. V shed 6 bases and J 9 bases; nucleotides not matched to a gene: 15. The CDR3 reads CASSLEGQGLRAQYF. As DNA, the CDR3 is TGTGCCAGCAGCCTTGAAGGACAGGGGCTACGAGCGCAGTACTTC.

V is TRBV7-3 and J is TRBJ2-5; 8 nucleotides match TRBD1. V lost 2 bases, J lost 5 bases, and 13 bases stayed unmatched. CDR1 and CDR2 from the germline V gene are SGHTA and FQGTGA. The CDR3 length is 17 residues. The CDR3 loop reads CASSLRVTGGGGETQYF. The DNA for the CDR3 is TGTGCCAGCAGCTTACGAGTTACAGGGGGAGGTGGGGAGACCCAGTACTTC.

The chain combines TRBV6-2 or TRBV6-3 with TRBJ2-2, with TRBD1 matching over 8 bases. The CDR3 loop spans 14 amino acids. Germline CDR1 and CDR2: MNHEY and SVGEGT. The V gene end was trimmed by 7 bases and the J gene end by 3 bases; junction bases not matched to a gene: 4. In DNA form, the CDR3 reads TGTGCCAGCATGGACAGGGTGCACACCGGGGAGCTGTTTTTT. Its protein is CASMDRVHTGELFF.

The sample holds one count of this clonotype. This chain links TRBV5-7 with TRBJ2-5, with D perhaps TRBD1 (6 bases). TRBV5-7 is labeled an ORF, and its function is uncertain. V was shortened by 5 bases and J by 2 bases, with 19 bases between the two germline ends. The CDR3 contains 16 residues. The CDR3 coding sequence is TGTGCCAGCAGACCAAAGGTCGGACAGAATCAAGAGACCCAGTACTTC. Amino acid sequence: CASRPKVGQNQETQYF.

The chain recombines TRBV20-1 with TRBJ2-1; no reliable D call. CDR1 DFQATT and CDR2 SNEGSKA come from the germline V gene (reference sequence). The CDR3 totals 11 residues. V lost 3 bases and J 6 bases, leaving 6 bases between the germline ends. The CDR3 sequence: CSASPGNEQFF. Here the CDR3 DNA reads TGCAGTGCTAGTCCCGGCAATGAGCAGTTCTTC.

This chain joins TRBV7-9 and TRBJ1-1; maybe TRBD1 (5 bases). The germline V gene has CDR1 SEHNR and CDR2 FQNEAQ (reference sequence). The CDR3 loop spans 15 amino acids. The germline V and J ends were trimmed by 5 bases and 3 bases, with 16 bases remaining between them. Here the CDR3 DNA reads TGTGCCAGCAGCCGCGGGTCGGGCAGGGACACTGAAGCTTTCTTT. Protein: CASSRGSGRDTEAFF.

The rearrangement joins TRBV7-2 to TRBJ1-2; D not certain. Deletions cut 3 bases from V and 5 bases from J, with 10 bases between. The germline gives CDR1 SGHTA, CDR2 FQGNSA. This CDR3 is built from 13 residues. In nucleotides, the CDR3 is TGTGCCAGCAGCTTTGAGAGGAGATATGGCTACACCTTC. It specifies CASSFERRYGYTF.

This clonotype was counted once. The V gene is TRBV20-1, the J gene TRBJ2-5; 7 nucleotides match TRBD1. The CDR3 runs 12 residues. V lost 5 bases and J lost 5; bases outside the gene matches: 5. Germline CDR1 is DFQATT and CDR2 is SNEGSKA (reference sequence). CDR3 DNA sequence: TGCAGTGCTGACAGGGATCCCGAGACCCAGTACTTC. Protein product: CSADRDPETQYF.

The V call is TRBV7-9, the J call TRBJ2-5, with D hard to call. There are 15 residues in the CDR3. Trimming took 6 bases from V and 4 from J, leaving 18 bases between them. Germline values: CDR1 SEHNR, CDR2 FQNEAQ (reference sequence). CDR3 sequence: CASSSASGVAETQYF. The CDR3 DNA is TGTGCCAGCAGTTCCGCGAGTGGGGTAGCAGAGACCCAGTACTTC.

The V call is TRBV3-1, the J call TRBJ2-2, with TRBD1 identical over 9 bases. There are 16 residues in the CDR3. Germline V gene data show CDR1 as LGHDT and CDR2 as YNNKEL (reference sequence). Losses at the gene ends were 1 base for V and 4 bases for J; bases not matched to a gene: 4. As DNA, the CDR3 is TGTGCCAGCAGCCAAGGTACAGGGGGCTCCACCGGGGAGCTGTTTTTT. It codes for CASSQGTGGSTGELFF.

The CDR3 sequence: CASSPSNTYEQYF. Written as DNA, the CDR3 is TGTGCCAGCAGCCCCTCCAATACCTACGAGCAGTACTTC. This chain connects TRBV9 to TRBJ2-7; the D is unclear. Germline lookup yields CDR1 SGDLS and CDR2 YYNGEE. The CDR3 extends over 13 amino acids. Trimming took 4 bases from V and 2 from J, leaving 10 bases between them.

The rearrangement uses TRBV25-1 and TRBJ1-2; D is perhaps TRBD1 (5 bases). The germline CDR1 and CDR2 sequences are MGHDK and SYGVNS. V was clipped by 3 bases and J by 4 bases, with 12 bases between them. The CDR3 is 14 amino acids. CDR3 sequence (DNA): TGTGCCAGCAGTGACAGGGTAGAGGCCTATGGCTACACCTTC. The encoded protein is CASSDRVEAYGYTF.

The rearrangement links TRBV25-1 to TRBJ2-7; tentatively, D is TRBD1 (5 bases). V gave up 3 bases and J gave up 2 bases, with 8 bases separating them. This CDR3 is built from 13 residues. Germline CDR1 and CDR2: MGHDK and SYGVNS. CDR3 sequence: CASSDAGTYEQYF. The CDR3 DNA reads as TGTGCCAGCAGTGATGCAGGGACCTACGAGCAGTACTTC.

The chain carries TRBV28 and TRBJ2-3; 7 nucleotides align to TRBD2. The CDR3 extends over 15 amino acids. Trimming removed 6 bases from V and 6 bases from J; junction bases left unmatched: 12. CDR1 and CDR2 from the germline V gene are MDHEN and SYDVKM. In DNA form, the CDR3 reads TGTGCCAGCAGAGTAGCGGGCCTACCCGGGGATACGCAGTATTTT. This translates into CASRVAGLPGDTQYF.

The rearrangement uses TRBV24-1 and TRBJ2-2; a weak D match, TRBD1 (5 bases). Trimming stripped 2 bases from V and 4 bases from J, with 10 bases between. Per germline, CDR1 KGHDR and CDR2 SFDVKD. The CDR3 is 15 residues long. The CDR3 region has the DNA TGTGCCACCAGTGATTCAAGGGGTGGCACCGGGGAGCTGTTTTTT. It translates to CATSDSRGGTGELFF.

The J gene is TRBJ1-1, the V gene TRBV6-1; 7 nucleotides align to TRBD1. Trimming cost V 7 bases and J 7 bases; bases outside gene matches: 9. Germline lookup yields CDR1 MNHNS and CDR2 SASEGT. CDR3 size: 13 residues. The CDR3 DNA follows: TGTGCCAGCATGGGCAGGGGGAGAATTGAAGCTTTCTTT. It translates to CASMGRGRIEAFF.

The chain links TRBV13 to TRBJ2-7, with 7 bases identical to TRBD2. Germline V gene data show CDR1 as PRHDT and CDR2 as FYEKMQ (reference sequence). This CDR3 is 18 amino acids long. V shed 2 bases and J 2 bases; nucleotides not matched to a gene: 15. This chain's CDR3 is CASSLILASGTPTYEQYF. CDR3 in DNA: TGTGCCAGCAGCTTAATCTTGGCTAGCGGTACCCCCACCTACGAGCAGTACTTC.

The chain recombines TRBV5-6 with TRBJ2-5, with 10 bases matching TRBD2. This CDR3 comprises 15 residues. Germline-derived CDR1 and CDR2 are SGHDT and YYEEEE. V shed 2 bases, J shed 0 bases, and the junction held 1 base outside the gene matches. The CDR3 nucleotides read TGTGCCAGCAGCTTTGGACTAGCGGACCAAGAGACCCAGTACTTC. Translation gives CASSFGLADQETQYF.

The rearrangement joins TRBV20-1 to TRBJ2-7, with 8 bases that match TRBD1. V dropped 6 bases and J dropped 3; count of bases not matched to a gene: 7. This CDR3 has 13 amino acids. Looked up from germline, CDR1 is DFQATT and CDR2 is SNEGSKA (reference sequence). The CDR3 DNA follows: TGCAGTGCCCCTGGGACAGGAAACTACGAGCAGTACTTC. Its protein is CSAPGTGNYEQYF.

The rearrangement links TRBV12-3 or TRBV12-4 to TRBJ1-6; TRBD1 aligns across 7 bases. Trimming at V came to 6 bases and at J to 10 bases, leaving 6 bases not matched to a gene. The CDR3 has 13 amino acids. In nucleotides, the CDR3 is TGTGCCAGCAGCAGGGGGTGGGAATCACCCCTCCACTTT. It encodes CASSRGWESPLHF.

This clonotype was seen only once. This chain connects TRBV2 to TRBJ1-6; D may be TRBD1 (6 bases). CDR3 length equals 13 residues. The V gene lost 4 bases and the J gene lost 8 bases, with 9 bases spanning the gap. Germline V lookup: CDR1 SNHLY, CDR2 FYNNEI. CDR3 region: CASSAAGDSPLHF. For the CDR3, the DNA is TGTGCCAGCAGTGCGGCAGGGGATTCACCCCTCCACTTT.

The chain uses TRBV29-1 and TRBJ2-5; TRBD1 or TRBD2 may be the D gene (6 bases each). This CDR3 is 13 amino acids long. In germline, CDR1 is SQVTM, CDR2 ANQGSEA. The DNA for the CDR3 is TGCAGTGGTCGTGGGGGGCGGGGAGAGACCCAGTACTTC. It encodes CSGRGGRGETQYF.

The V gene is TRBV7-2, the J gene TRBJ1-2; tentative D call: TRBD1 (5 bases). The CDR3 runs to 13 residues. V was shortened by 5 bases and J by 8 bases, with 15 bases between the two germline ends. Germline V gene lookup returns CDR1 SGHTA and CDR2 FQGNSA. Written as DNA, the CDR3 is TGTGCCAGCAGCCCGTACAAGGGGAGAGGCTACACCTTC. Translation gives CASSPYKGRGYTF.

This clonotype came up once. The chain combines TRBV5-4 with TRBJ1-4; TRBD1 matches 7 bases. CDR1 and CDR2 from the germline V gene are SGHNT and YYREEE (reference sequence). This CDR3 is 14 amino acids long. The ends lost 1 base at V and 7 bases at J; junction bases unmatched: 4. CDR3 nucleotide sequence: TGTGCCAGCAGCTTGCAAGGGGGCGGTGAAAAACTGTTTTTT. It specifies CASSLQGGGEKLFF.

The chain joins TRBV19 to TRBJ1-1; maybe TRBD1 (5 bases). Germline assignment: CDR1 LNHDA and CDR2 SQIVND (reference sequence). The V end was cut by 3 bases, the J end by 10 bases, with 12 bases between. The CDR3 covers 12 residues. The CDR3 DNA follows: TGTGCCAGTAGTATTCAGGGACTCCGAGCTTTCTTT. Its translation: CASSIQGLRAFF.

The V gene is TRBV20-1, the J gene TRBJ2-7; 7 bases map to TRBD1. Unmatched junction bases numbered 6, after V lost 5 bases and J lost 2 bases. Germline values: CDR1 DFQATT, CDR2 SNEGSKA (reference sequence). The CDR3 has 13 amino acids. Here the CDR3 reads CSAPTGPTYEQYF. The CDR3 DNA reads TGCAGTGCTCCGACAGGGCCTACCTACGAGCAGTACTTC.

V and J are TRBV28 and TRBJ2-5, with 7 bases lining up with TRBD2. Trimming at V came to 4 bases and at J to 3 bases, leaving 5 bases not matched to a gene. Germline V gene sequence: CDR1 MDHEN, CDR2 SYDVKM. CDR3 length: 14 amino acids. Here the CDR3 reads CASSSGGKEETQYF. The CDR3 nucleotides are TGTGCCAGCAGTTCCGGGGGGAAGGAAGAGACCCAGTACTTC.

The chain joins TRBV12-3 or TRBV12-4 to TRBJ1-5, with 11 bases identical to TRBD1. V was pared by 5 bases and J by 4 bases, with 7 bases of the junction left unmatched. The CDR3 contains 16 residues. CDR3 in amino acids: CASSPSGTGGNQPQHF. The CDR3 DNA reads as TGTGCCAGCAGTCCGTCCGGGACAGGGGGAAATCAGCCCCAGCATTTT.

The rearrangement joins TRBV9 to TRBJ1-1, with D unclear. Trimming pared 3 bases from V and 0 bases from J, leaving 6 bases between. The CDR3 is 13 amino acids. Germline loops: CDR1 SGDLS, CDR2 YYNGEE. The CDR3 loop reads CASSGDMNTEAFF. The CDR3, as DNA: TGTGCCAGCAGCGGTGATATGAACACTGAAGCTTTCTTT.

V gene TRBV12-3 or TRBV12-4 combines with J gene TRBJ2-1; D is possibly TRBD1 (5 bases). V shed 2 bases and J shed 4 bases, with 18 bases lying between them. This CDR3 has 17 amino acids. Here the CDR3 DNA reads TGTGCCAGCAGTTTATATTCAGGGCCTACCAGATACAATGAGCAGTTCTTC. This translates into CASSLYSGPTRYNEQFF.

The V and J genes are TRBV6-1 and TRBJ2-6; TRBD1 matches at 9 bases. Germline CDR1 and CDR2: MNHNS and SASEGT. Losses at the gene ends were 6 bases for V and 0 bases for J; bases not matched to a gene: 6. The length of the CDR3 is 17 residues. DNA of the CDR3: TGTGCCAGCAGCCTACAGGGGGCTAACTCTGGGGCCAACGTCCTGACTTTC. It yields the protein CASSLQGANSGANVLTF.

The chain employs TRBV29-1 and TRBJ2-5; the match to TRBD1 covers 7 bases. The J segment lost 1 base and the V segment lost 8 bases, leaving 13 bases of the junction unmatched. Germline V lookup: CDR1 SQVTM, CDR2 ANQGSEA. This CDR3 spans 15 amino acids. The chain's CDR3 is CSTPPRQGSQETQYF. CDR3 nucleotides: TGCAGCACCCCTCCCCGACAGGGATCCCAAGAGACCCAGTACTTC.